Detailed here is one T cell receptor beta chain. Its antigen is not known. CDR1 is SNHLY and CDR2 is FYNNEI in the germline V gene. The V segment lost 7 bases and the J segment 0 bases; nucleotides outside the gene matches: 11. The CDR3 loop spans 17 amino acids. The sample originates from a study of graft-versus-host responses after intestinal transplantation. Findings and caveats of the study: Detection of GvH clones occurred in recipient marrow, and some had their first appearance in ileum or blood. Subjects displaying graft-donor T cell macrochimerism possessed elevated graft-versus-host to host-versus-graft clonal ratios inside allografts.

Assay: immunoSEQ multiplex PCR; the TCRdb copy retains only in-frame clones and omits some. The sample records over 65,000 clones, under 95% being singletons. The sample was unstimulated CD8+ T cells sorted from spleen or lymph node cells, taken before transplant. V is TRBV2 and J is TRBJ1-1, with 10 positions matching TRBD1. The sequence was obtained from a human donor who was the organ donor for an intestinal transplant. The CDR3 here is CASKGNRDRGLNTEAFF. In nucleotides, the CDR3 is TGTGCCAGCAAGGGGAACCGGGACAGGGGTTTGAACACTGAAGCTTTCTTT.